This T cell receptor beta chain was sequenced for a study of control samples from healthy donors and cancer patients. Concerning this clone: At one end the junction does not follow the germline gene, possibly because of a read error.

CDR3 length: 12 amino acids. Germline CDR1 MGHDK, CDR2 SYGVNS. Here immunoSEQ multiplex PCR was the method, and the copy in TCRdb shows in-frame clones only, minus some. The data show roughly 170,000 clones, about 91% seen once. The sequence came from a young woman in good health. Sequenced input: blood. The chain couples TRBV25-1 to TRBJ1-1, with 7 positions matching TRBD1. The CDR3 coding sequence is TGTGCCAGCAAGACAGGGAACGCTGAAGCTTTCTTT. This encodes CASKTGNAEAFF. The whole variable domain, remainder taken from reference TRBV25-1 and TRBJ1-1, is EADIYQTPRYLVIGTGKKITLECSQTMGHDKMYWYQQDPGMELHLIHYSYGVNSTEKGDLSSESTVSRIRTEHFPLTLESARPSHTSQYLCASKTGNAEAFFGQGTRLTVV.